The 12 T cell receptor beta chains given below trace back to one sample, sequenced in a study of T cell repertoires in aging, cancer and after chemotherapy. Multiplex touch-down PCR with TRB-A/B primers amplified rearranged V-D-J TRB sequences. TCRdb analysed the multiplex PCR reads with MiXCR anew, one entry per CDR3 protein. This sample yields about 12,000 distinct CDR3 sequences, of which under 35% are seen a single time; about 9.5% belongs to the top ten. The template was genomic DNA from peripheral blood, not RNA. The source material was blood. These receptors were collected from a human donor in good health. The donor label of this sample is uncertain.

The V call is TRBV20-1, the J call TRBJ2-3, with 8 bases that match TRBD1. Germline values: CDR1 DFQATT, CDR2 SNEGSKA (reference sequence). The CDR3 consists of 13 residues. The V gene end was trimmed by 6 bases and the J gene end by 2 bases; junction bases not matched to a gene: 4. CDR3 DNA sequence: TGCAGTGCAGGACAGGGTTTCACAGATACGCAGTATTTT. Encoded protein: CSAGQGFTDTQYF.

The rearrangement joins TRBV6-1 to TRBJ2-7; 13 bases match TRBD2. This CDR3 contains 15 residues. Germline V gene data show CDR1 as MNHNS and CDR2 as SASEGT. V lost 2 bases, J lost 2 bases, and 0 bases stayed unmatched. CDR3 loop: CASSETSGGAYEQYF. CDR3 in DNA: TGTGCCAGCAGTGAAACTAGCGGGGGGGCCTACGAGCAGTACTTC.

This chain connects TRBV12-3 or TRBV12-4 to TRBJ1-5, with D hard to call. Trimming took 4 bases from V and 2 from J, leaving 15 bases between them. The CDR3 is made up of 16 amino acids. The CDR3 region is CASSSPQGQGNQPQHF. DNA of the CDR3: TGTGCCAGCAGTTCTCCTCAAGGGCAGGGCAATCAGCCCCAGCATTTT.

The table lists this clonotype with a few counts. CDR3 region: CSARGRQGYNSPLHF. The CDR3 DNA reads as TGCAGTGCTAGAGGGAGACAGGGCTATAATTCACCCCTCCACTTT. The chain uses TRBV20-1 and TRBJ1-6, with 7 bases matching TRBD1. V shed 1 base, J shed 3 bases, and the junction held 3 bases outside the gene matches. Germline V gene lookup returns CDR1 DFQATT and CDR2 SNEGSKA (reference sequence). The CDR3 spans 15 residues.

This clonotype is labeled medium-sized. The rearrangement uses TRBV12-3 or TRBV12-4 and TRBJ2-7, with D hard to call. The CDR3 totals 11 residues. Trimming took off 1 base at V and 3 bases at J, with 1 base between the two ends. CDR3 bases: TGTGCCAGCAGTTTAGGCTACGAGCAGTACTTC. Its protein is CASSLGYEQYF.

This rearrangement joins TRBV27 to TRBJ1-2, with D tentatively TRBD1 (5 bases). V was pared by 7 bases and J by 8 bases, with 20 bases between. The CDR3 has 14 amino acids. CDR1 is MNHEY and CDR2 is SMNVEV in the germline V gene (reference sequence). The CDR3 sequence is CASKPGRDPGGYTF. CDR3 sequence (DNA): TGTGCCAGCAAGCCGGGCCGTGACCCAGGGGGCTACACCTTC.

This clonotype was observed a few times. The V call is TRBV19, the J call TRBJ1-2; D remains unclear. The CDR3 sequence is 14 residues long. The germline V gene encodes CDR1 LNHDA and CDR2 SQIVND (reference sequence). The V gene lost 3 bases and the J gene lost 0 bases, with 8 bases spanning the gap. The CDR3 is CASSIGGPNYGYTF. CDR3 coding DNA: TGTGCCAGTAGTATCGGAGGGCCTAACTATGGCTACACCTTC.

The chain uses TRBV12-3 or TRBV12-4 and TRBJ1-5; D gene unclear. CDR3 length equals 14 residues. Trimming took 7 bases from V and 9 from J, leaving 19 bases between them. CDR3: CASTLTRYQAPQHF. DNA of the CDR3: TGTGCCAGCACCCTGACCCGCTACCAAGCGCCCCAGCATTTT.

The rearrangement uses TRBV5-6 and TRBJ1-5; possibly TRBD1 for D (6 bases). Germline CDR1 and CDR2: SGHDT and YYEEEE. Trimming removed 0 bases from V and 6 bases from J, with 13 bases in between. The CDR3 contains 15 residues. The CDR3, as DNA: TGTGCCAGCAGCTTGGCCAGGGGATGGGGTCAGCCCCAGCATTTT. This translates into CASSLARGWGQPQHF. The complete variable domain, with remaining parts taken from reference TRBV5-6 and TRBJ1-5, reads DAGVTQSPTHLIKTRGQQVTLRCSPKSGHDTVSWYQQALGQGPQFIFQYYEEEERQRGNFPDRFSGHQFPNYSSELNVNALLLGDSALYLCASSLARGWGQPQHFGDGTRLSIL.

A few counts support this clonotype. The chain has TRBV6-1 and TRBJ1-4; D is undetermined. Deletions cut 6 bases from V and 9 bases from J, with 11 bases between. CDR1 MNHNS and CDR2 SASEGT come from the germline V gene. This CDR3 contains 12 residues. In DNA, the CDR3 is TGTGCCAGCAGATCGGACGGGAAAAAACTGTTTTTT. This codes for CASRSDGKKLFF.

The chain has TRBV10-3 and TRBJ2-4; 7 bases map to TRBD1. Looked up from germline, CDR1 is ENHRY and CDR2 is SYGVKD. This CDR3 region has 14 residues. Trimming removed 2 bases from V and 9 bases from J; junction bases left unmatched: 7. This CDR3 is CAISEDRASSIQYF. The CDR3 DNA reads TGTGCCATCAGTGAGGACAGGGCATCAAGCATTCAGTACTTC.

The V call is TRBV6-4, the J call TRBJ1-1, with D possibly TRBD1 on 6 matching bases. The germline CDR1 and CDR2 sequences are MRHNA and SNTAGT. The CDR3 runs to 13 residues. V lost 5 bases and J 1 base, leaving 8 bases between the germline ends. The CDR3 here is CASSRQENTEAFF. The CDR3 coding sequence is TGTGCCAGCAGTAGACAGGAGAACACTGAAGCTTTCTTT.